Shown below are 2 T cell receptor beta chains from a single sample sequenced in a study of T cell changes during pregnancy in multiple sclerosis. The protocol was immunoSEQ multiplex PCR, while the TCRdb copy is restricted to in-frame clones and leaves out a portion. The sample contains about 110,000 clones, around 90% of which appear only once. The sample in question was peripheral blood, obtained after pregnancy. The receptors derive from a female donor with multiple sclerosis, enrolled in a pregnancy study.

The genes are TRBV2 and TRBJ1-3; D ambiguous. Germline CDR1 and CDR2: SNHLY and FYNNEI. This CDR3 has 15 amino acids. V lost 2 bases and J 0 bases, leaving 8 bases between the germline ends. In DNA, the CDR3 is TGTGCCAGCAGTGAACTGAGGGCCTCTGGAAACACCATATATTTT. Encoded protein: CASSELRASGNTIYF.

The CDR3 bases are TGCGCCAGCAGCTTGGAGGGGTTGAGCTCCTACGAGCAGTACTTC. The encoded protein is CASSLEGLSSYEQYF. The chain carries TRBV5-1 and TRBJ2-7; D is possibly TRBD1 (5 bases). Germline CDR1 and CDR2: SGHRS and YFSETQ. Trimming cost V 0 bases and J 0 bases, with 10 bases left between them. The CDR3 has 15 amino acids. The full variable domain, its missing parts supplied by reference TRBV5-1 and TRBJ2-7, is KAGVTQTPRYLIKTRGQQVTLSCSPISGHRSVSWYQQTPGQGLQFLFEYFSETQRNKGNFPGRFSGRQFSNSRSEMNVSTLELGDSALYLCASSLEGLSSYEQYFGPGTRLTVT.